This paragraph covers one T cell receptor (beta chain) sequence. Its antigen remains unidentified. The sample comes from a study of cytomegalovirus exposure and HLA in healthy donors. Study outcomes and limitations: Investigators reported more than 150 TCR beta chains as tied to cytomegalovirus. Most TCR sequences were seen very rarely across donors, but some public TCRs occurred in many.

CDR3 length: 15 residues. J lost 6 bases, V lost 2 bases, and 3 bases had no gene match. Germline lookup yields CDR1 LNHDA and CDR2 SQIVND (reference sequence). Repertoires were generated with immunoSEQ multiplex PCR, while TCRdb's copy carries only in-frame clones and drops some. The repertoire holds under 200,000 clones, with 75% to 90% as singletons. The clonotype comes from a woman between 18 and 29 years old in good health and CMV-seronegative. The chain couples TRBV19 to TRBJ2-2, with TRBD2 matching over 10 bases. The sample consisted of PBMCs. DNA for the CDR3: TGTGCCAGTAGTATACTAGCGGGAGCAGCCGGGGAGCTGTTTTTT. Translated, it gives CASSILAGAAGELFF.